Shown below are 25 T cell receptor beta chains from a single sample sequenced in a study of blood T cells in healthy people across ages. Sample-barcoded 5' priming and a J-beta primer mix drove a second PCR of roughly 7 to 11 cycles. In TCRdb, the 5' RACE reads were re-called with MiXCR into one record per CDR3 protein. This table holds 1.5 million to 2 million distinct CDR3 sequences, 28% found once. The specimen sequenced was blood. All receptors come from a woman under 40 in good health.

The chain combines TRBV12-3 or TRBV12-4 with TRBJ2-7; 10 nucleotides match TRBD2. The CDR3 is 15 amino acids. V lost 5 bases, J lost 5 bases, and 9 bases stayed unmatched. The CDR3 DNA is TGTGCCAGCAGTCTGACGCTAGCGGGAGCCAACGAGCAGTACTTC. As protein: CASSLTLAGANEQYF.

This clonotype turned up a few times. The V gene is TRBV18, the J gene TRBJ2-5, with D perhaps TRBD2 (6 bases). Germline loops: CDR1 KGHSH, CDR2 LQKENI. This CDR3 comprises 13 residues. V shed 6 bases and J shed 2 bases, with 10 bases lying between them. The CDR3 sequence is CASSRERQETQYF. The CDR3 DNA sequence: TGTGCCAGCTCCCGGGAGCGGCAAGAGACCCAGTACTTC.

This clonotype showed up just a few times. The rearrangement joins TRBV20-1 to TRBJ1-4; D uncertain. Trimming cost V 2 bases and J 0 bases, with 13 bases left between them. Germline CDR1 reads DFQATT; CDR2 reads SNEGSKA (reference sequence). The CDR3 totals 16 residues. CDR3 region: CSARSRFLATNEKLFF. The CDR3 region has the DNA TGCAGTGCTAGATCTCGCTTTCTCGCAACTAATGAAAAACTGTTTTTT.

This clonotype was counted only a few times. This may arise from a read error, as a much more abundant clone is one base away. The rearrangement links TRBV12-3 or TRBV12-4 to TRBJ1-5; D may be TRBD1 (5 bases). V was shortened by 5 bases and J by 4 bases, with 15 bases between the two germline ends. The CDR3 is 15 amino acids. The CDR3 region is CASSVTRGSNQPQHF. For the CDR3, the DNA is TGTGCCAGCAGTGTTACGCGGGGGTCAAATCAGCCCCAGCATTTT.

This clonotype is a singleton in its sample. A much bigger clone sits one base away, suggesting this may be a read error. The V and J genes are TRBV11-2 and TRBJ2-4, with D perhaps being TRBD1 or TRBD2 (5 bases each). Judging by the DNA end, TRBJ2-7 fits better; the J call may be wrong. This CDR3 spans 15 amino acids. Germline CDR1 SGHAT, CDR2 FQNNGV. CDR3 in amino acids: CASGKGPMRAYEQYF. The DNA for the CDR3 is TGTGCCAGCGGCAAGGGACCCATGAGGGCCTACGAGCAGTACTTC.

About this clonotype: This may be a read error: a much more frequent sequence differs by one nucleotide. This chain joins TRBV20-1 and TRBJ2-1, with D possibly TRBD1 on 5 matching bases. This CDR3 contains 16 residues. In germline, CDR1 is DFQATT, CDR2 SNEGSKA (reference sequence). CDR3 residues: CSASKGLTSSYNEQCF. CDR3 DNA: TGCAGTGCCTCAAAGGGGTTAACGAGCTCCTACAATGAGCAGTGCTTC.

Only a few counts were recorded for this clonotype. J is TRBJ2-3 and V is TRBV3-1, with D perhaps TRBD1 or TRBD2 (5 bases each). V was shortened by 1 base and J by 2 bases, with 16 bases between the two germline ends. Germline values: CDR1 LGHDT, CDR2 YNNKEL (reference sequence). The CDR3 is 17 amino acids. The CDR3 region has the DNA TGTGCCAGCAGCCAAGTACCGGGACCGTCAGTCACAGATACGCAGTATTTT. Its translation: CASSQVPGPSVTDTQYF.

The chain links TRBV12-3 or TRBV12-4 to TRBJ1-2; TRBD1 agrees at 10 bases. The CDR3 runs 14 residues. Trimming removed 5 bases from V and 6 bases from J; junction bases left unmatched: 6. CDR3 DNA sequence: TGTGCCAGCAGTCCGGACAGGGGGTTGCATGGCTACACCTTC. Amino acid sequence: CASSPDRGLHGYTF.

The rearrangement joins TRBV3-1 to TRBJ1-1, with D hard to call. V was trimmed by 3 bases and J by 4 bases, leaving 12 bases between them. Germline assignment: CDR1 LGHDT and CDR2 YNNKEL (reference sequence). CDR3 length: 14 residues. CDR3 coding DNA: TGTGCCAGCAGCCACCGCGGAGGAGTCACTGAAGCTTTCTTT. Translated: CASSHRGGVTEAFF. The full variable domain, in which reference TRBV3-1 and TRBJ1-1 provide the parts outside the CDR3, is DTAVSQTPKYLVTQMGNDKSIKCEQNLGHDTMYWYKQDSKKFLKIMFSYNNKELIINETVPNRFSPKSPDKAHLNLHINSLELGDSAVYFCASSHRGGVTEAFFGQGTRLTVV.

The chain uses TRBV6-2 or TRBV6-3 and TRBJ2-1; 8 bases align to TRBD2. The V gene's germline CDR1 is MNHEY and CDR2 SVGEGT. The CDR3 length is 14 residues. V gave up 8 bases and J gave up 14 bases; unmatched junction bases: 17. CDR3 residues: CASLRSGRSSSEFF. CDR3 nucleotide sequence: TGTGCCAGCTTGCGGAGCGGGAGATCATCGAGTGAGTTCTTC.

This clonotype has ten or more counts. This chain uses TRBV7-2 with TRBJ2-4; D might be TRBD2 (6 bases). Germline CDR1 is SGHTA and CDR2 is FQGNSA. V was trimmed by 2 bases and J by 7 bases, leaving 12 bases between them. CDR3 length equals 14 residues. The CDR3 DNA reads as TGTGCCAGCAGCTTACGGGAGTATGAGAACATTCAGTACTTC. Its translation: CASSLREYENIQYF.

The chain employs TRBV28 and TRBJ1-2; tentative D call: TRBD1 (5 bases). Germline V CDR1 and CDR2: MDHEN, SYDVKM. Trimming took 5 bases from V and 8 from J, leaving 18 bases between them. The CDR3 length is 14 residues. As DNA, the CDR3 is TGTGCCAGCAGTCCCCACCCGGTCAGGGCAGGCTACACCTTC. Translating it yields CASSPHPVRAGYTF.

The V call is TRBV7-2, the J call TRBJ2-1; D gene ambiguous. This CDR3 contains 12 residues. Germline lookup yields CDR1 SGHTA and CDR2 FQGNSA. Trimming pared 3 bases from V and 10 bases from J, leaving 10 bases between. For the CDR3, the DNA is TGTGCCAGCAGCTTGAGTCTCCAAGAGCAGTTCTTC. It is translated as CASSLSLQEQFF.

This rearrangement joins TRBV25-1 to TRBJ2-5; D possibly corresponds to TRBD1 (5 bases). The germline gives CDR1 MGHDK, CDR2 SYGVNS. V was cut by 1 base and J by 4 bases, with 13 bases left in between. This CDR3 has 15 amino acids. The CDR3 sequence: CASSESGPQGETQYF. CDR3 coding DNA: TGTGCCAGCAGTGAATCAGGGCCCCAGGGAGAGACCCAGTACTTC.

Details on this clonotype: An end of the junction differs from the germline gene, which may be a read error. This chain links TRBV18 with TRBJ2-1; weak D call: TRBD2 (6 bases). The CDR3 spans 13 residues. Germline lookup yields CDR1 KGHSH and CDR2 LQKENI. In DNA, the CDR3 is TGTACCAGCTCACCACTGCGGGATTCTGAGCAGTTCTTC. This translates into CTSSPLRDSEQFF.

V usage is TRBV29-1 and J usage is TRBJ2-1; D possibly corresponds to TRBD2 (7 bases). V lost 3 bases, J lost 9 bases, and 21 bases lay in between. The CDR3 has 15 residues. The germline V gene encodes CDR1 SQVTM and CDR2 ANQGSEA. The DNA of the CDR3 is TGCAGCGTTGAGAGGGAGGGGGTCCAAATTGGTGAGCAGTTCTTC. Its protein is CSVEREGVQIGEQFF.

This clonotype was seen at least ten times. The rearrangement uses TRBV7-9 and TRBJ1-2; D call uncertain. The germline V gene has CDR1 SEHNR and CDR2 FQNEAQ (reference sequence). V lost 8 bases to trimming and J lost 4 bases, with 17 bases between them. The CDR3 is made up of 14 amino acids. The CDR3 DNA reads as TGTGCCAGCGTACCGGATGGGGATGGCTATGGCTACACCTTC. Translated: CASVPDGDGYGYTF.

On this clonotype itself: A clone one base away is much larger, so this may be a read error. The chain carries TRBV27 and TRBJ2-5, with 11 positions matching TRBD1. CDR1 and CDR2 from the germline V gene are MNHEY and SMNVEV (reference sequence). The length of the CDR3 is 15 residues. CDR3 residues: CASSSWDRGEEIQYF. The CDR3 DNA follows: TGTGCCAGCAGTTCCTGGGACAGGGGGGAAGAGATCCAGTACTTC.

The rearrangement links TRBV3-1 to TRBJ1-3; D is possibly TRBD1 (5 bases). The V gene lost 0 bases and the J gene lost 4 bases, with 10 bases spanning the gap. The V gene's germline CDR1 is LGHDT and CDR2 YNNKEL (reference sequence). The CDR3 contains 15 residues. The CDR3 sequence: CASSQDSGYGNTIYF. The CDR3, as DNA: TGTGCCAGCAGCCAAGATTCAGGGTACGGAAACACCATATATTTT.

The sample holds a few counts of this clonotype. This chain joins TRBV20-1 and TRBJ1-2; D is ambiguous. Germline loops: CDR1 DFQATT, CDR2 SNEGSKA (reference sequence). The germline V and J ends were trimmed by 4 bases and 1 base, with 16 bases remaining between them. The CDR3 has 15 amino acids. CDR3 DNA: TGCAGTGCTACAGCCCGGCACTCTTTTAACTATGGCTACACCTTC. Translated: CSATARHSFNYGYTF.

This clonotype showed up many times. The chain is built from TRBV5-1 and TRBJ2-6; 7 positions agree with TRBD1. Germline V gene sequence: CDR1 SGHRS, CDR2 YFSETQ. The junction had 13 bases not matched to a gene; V was cut back by 4 bases and J by 0 bases. The CDR3 contains 19 residues. CDR3 region: CASSRQVGTEGSGANVLTF. The CDR3 nucleotides are TGCGCCAGCAGCCGCCAGGTCGGGACAGAGGGCTCTGGGGCCAACGTCCTGACTTTC.

In its sample, this clonotype was seen a few times. The genes are TRBV20-1 and TRBJ2-5, with D possibly matching TRBD1 (6 bases). CDR3 length: 13 residues. The germline V gene encodes CDR1 DFQATT and CDR2 SNEGSKA (reference sequence). V lost 3 bases and J lost 5, with 13 bases in between. The CDR3 coding sequence is TGCAGTGCTAGGAGGGGGAGTAAGGAGACCCAGTACTTC. Its translation is CSARRGSKETQYF.

This clonotype appeared a few times. This chain uses TRBV29-1 with TRBJ2-7, with D perhaps matching TRBD2 (5 bases). The V end lost 6 bases, the J end lost 2 bases, and 11 bases lay between the germline ends. The V gene's germline CDR1 is SQVTM and CDR2 ANQGSEA. The CDR3 sequence is 12 residues long. This CDR3 is CSVQDSPYEQYF. In nucleotides, the CDR3 is TGCAGCGTCCAGGACTCACCCTACGAGCAGTACTTC.

The table lists this clonotype with a few counts. This chain joins TRBV4-1 and TRBJ1-5; 8 bases are shared with TRBD1. The germline CDR1 and CDR2 sequences are MGHRA and YSYEKL. The CDR3 runs to 15 residues. V shed 8 bases, J shed 3 bases, and the junction held 9 bases outside the gene matches. CDR3 protein: CASRRETGDNQPQHF. CDR3 bases: TGCGCCAGCCGTCGAGAGACAGGGGACAATCAGCCCCAGCATTTT.

V gene TRBV25-1 combines with J gene TRBJ2-1; 8 positions agree with TRBD2. This CDR3 region has 13 residues. V was pared by 7 bases and J by 10 bases, with 9 bases of the junction left unmatched. Looked up from germline, CDR1 is MGHDK and CDR2 is SYGVNS. CDR3 DNA sequence: TGTGCCAGCAAGGAGCGGGGGAGGAACGAGCAGTTCTTC. Translation: CASKERGRNEQFF.